The present T cell receptor (beta chain) was sequenced within a study of PD-L1 blockade in urothelial cancer. Noted time point: peripheral blood 6 weeks after treatment start. The V end lost 5 bases, the J end lost 6 bases, and 19 bases lay between the germline ends. The V gene's germline CDR1 is LGHNA and CDR2 YSLEER. The CDR3 extends over 15 amino acids. Libraries were prepared by immunoSEQ multiplex PCR; TCRdb keeps only in-frame clonotypes and omits some of them. The repertoire includes some 110,000 clones, 85% to 90% of them detected once, and under 2% sits in the top ten. This chain joins TRBV4-3 and TRBJ1-2; D unresolved. The TCR originated in a man in his 60s with urothelial cancer. Sequenced material: PBMCs, taken around atezolizumab (anti-PD-L1) treatment. CDR3 DNA sequence: TGCGCCAGCAGCTCTTGGACTTCCCGGGAGGATGGCTACACCTTC. It translates to CASSSWTSREDGYTF.